This T cell receptor beta chain was recovered during a study of T cell repertoires in cytomegalovirus infection. For this clonotype: Its target is not known.

Via MiXCR, TCRdb re-called the reads, giving one row per CDR3 protein. The table lists under 850,000 distinct CDR3 sequences, approximately 33% of them singletons. The CDR3 has 16 residues. With 5 bases clipped from V and 6 bases from J, the junction kept 10 bases outside the gene matches. Per germline, CDR1 MNHNY and CDR2 SVGAGI (reference sequence). The rearrangement links TRBV6-6 to TRBJ2-7, with 13 bases identical to TRBD2. Specimen: cultured PBMCs, collected from culture after CMV antigen stimulation. This TCR derives from a human donor in good health (CMV status not recorded). Some clones in this sample may be carry-over from other donors' samples. The CDR3 loop is CASSLPSTSGRFEQYF. In nucleotides, the CDR3 is TGTGCCAGCAGTCTACCCTCGACTAGCGGGAGGTTCGAGCAGTACTTC.